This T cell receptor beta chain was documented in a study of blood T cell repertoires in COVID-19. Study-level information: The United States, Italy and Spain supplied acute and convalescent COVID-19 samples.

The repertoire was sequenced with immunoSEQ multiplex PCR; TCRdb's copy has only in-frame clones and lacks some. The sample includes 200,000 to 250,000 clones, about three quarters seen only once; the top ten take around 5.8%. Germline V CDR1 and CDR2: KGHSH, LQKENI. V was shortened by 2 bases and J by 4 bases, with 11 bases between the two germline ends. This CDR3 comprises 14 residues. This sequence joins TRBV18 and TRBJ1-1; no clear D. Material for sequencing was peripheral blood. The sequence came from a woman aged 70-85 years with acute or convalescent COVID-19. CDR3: CASSPGRRGTEAFF. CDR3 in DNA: TGTGCCAGCTCACCAGGGCGGCGGGGCACTGAAGCTTTCTTT. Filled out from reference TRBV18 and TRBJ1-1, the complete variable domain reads NAGVMQNPRHLVRRRGQEARLRCSPMKGHSHVYWYRQLPEEGLKFMVYLQKENIIDESGMPKERFSAEFPKEGPSILRIQQVVRGDSAAYFCASSPGRRGTEAFFGQGTRLTVV.